What follows are 10 T cell receptor beta chains derived from one specimen sequenced in a study of naive and memory T cell subsets (dated by TCRdb to the late 2010s). The library was obtained by UMI-ligation and nested PCR. Sequenced using an Illumina MiSeq. To cover both TRBC1 and TRBC2, the beta constant-region primer consisted of an equimolar mix of two oligonucleotides. The ligated cDNA went through four rounds of PCR with nested alpha and beta constant-region primers together with the SP2 primer. The public reads were reanalyzed by TCRdb: fastp trimming at Q25, MiXCR alignment, in-frame beta chains only. Rows merge per CDR3 protein into single entries with the most common DNA and genes. The sample profile shows 95,000 to 150,000 distinct CDR3 sequences; 35% to 40% of them were found once. Approximately 0.87% of the sample comes from the top ten. The specimen was central memory CD4+ T cells from blood. The sample's cell subset or site label, in plain terms: central memory, CD45RA- CD27+. These receptors were taken from a human donor in good health.

This clonotype has just a few counts. J is TRBJ2-3 and V is TRBV29-1; D not certain. This CDR3 region has 11 residues. Trimming took 2 bases from V and 4 from J, leaving 4 bases between them. Germline values: CDR1 SQVTM, CDR2 ANQGSEA. CDR3 in amino acids: CSVERADTQYF. In DNA form, the CDR3 reads TGCAGCGTTGAAAGGGCAGATACGCAGTATTTT.

The chain uses TRBV5-1 and TRBJ2-3; no firm D call. This CDR3 has 13 amino acids. Germline CDR1 reads SGHRS; CDR2 reads YFSETQ. Trimming removed 5 bases from V and 0 bases from J, with 7 bases in between. The CDR3 spells CASSVRSTDTQYF. As DNA, the CDR3 is TGCGCCAGCAGTGTACGGAGCACAGATACGCAGTATTTT.

The chain links TRBV2 to TRBJ2-3; D is possibly TRBD1 or TRBD2 (5 bases each). Germline loops: CDR1 SNHLY, CDR2 FYNNEI. This CDR3 is 17 amino acids long. Between the trimmed V and J ends, which lost 8 bases and 0 bases, there was a span of 21 bases. The CDR3 region is CASGVRGYRTSTDTQYF. As DNA, the CDR3 is TGTGCCAGCGGGGTCCGGGGCTACCGTACTAGCACAGATACGCAGTATTTT. Full variable domain (missing parts from reference TRBV2 and TRBJ2-3): EPEVTQTPSHQVTQMGQEVILRCVPISNHLYFYWYRQILGQKVEFLVSFYNNEISEKSEIFDDQFSVERPDGSNFTLKIRSTKLEDSAMYFCASGVRGYRTSTDTQYFGPGTRLTVL.

Only one count was recorded for this clonotype. V is TRBV27 and J is TRBJ1-5; D might be TRBD1 (6 bases). Germline V gene lookup returns CDR1 MNHEY and CDR2 SMNVEV (reference sequence). Trimming removed 11 bases from V and 0 bases from J, with 17 bases in between. CDR3 length: 15 residues. In nucleotides, the CDR3 is TGTGCCCATATGGAGGGGGTGGCTAGCAATCAGCCCCAGCATTTT. It encodes CAHMEGVASNQPQHF.

This clonotype has just one count. This rearrangement joins TRBV27 to TRBJ1-5; D is unclear. V dropped 0 bases and J dropped 2 bases, with 11 bases sitting between them. The CDR3 runs 16 residues. Germline V CDR1 and CDR2: MNHEY, SMNVEV (reference sequence). CDR3 amino acids: CASSLSWQIGNQPQHF. CDR3 DNA sequence: TGTGCCAGCAGTTTATCGTGGCAAATTGGCAATCAGCCCCAGCATTTT.

The J gene is TRBJ1-4, the V gene TRBV6-1, with D unresolved. V was cut by 5 bases and J by 8 bases, with 21 bases left in between. This CDR3 is built from 16 residues. Per germline, CDR1 MNHNS and CDR2 SASEGT. In DNA form, the CDR3 reads TGTGCCAGCAGTAAATCGGCAGTCACAACGGGGGAAAAACTGTTTTTT. Translating it yields CASSKSAVTTGEKLFF.

A few counts support this clonotype. The chain recombines TRBV5-1 with TRBJ2-2; 7 bases map to TRBD1. In germline, CDR1 is SGHRS, CDR2 YFSETQ. The junction had 7 bases not matched to a gene; V was cut back by 6 bases and J by 2 bases. This CDR3 has 15 amino acids. The CDR3 loop is CASTRQGANTGELFF. CDR3 nucleotides: TGCGCCAGCACCCGACAGGGTGCCAACACCGGGGAGCTGTTTTTT. The full variable domain, rest sourced from reference TRBV5-1 and TRBJ2-2, is KAGVTQTPRYLIKTRGQQVTLSCSPISGHRSVSWYQQTPGQGLQFLFEYFSETQRNKGNFPGRFSGRQFSNSRSEMNVSTLELGDSALYLCASTRQGANTGELFFGEGSRLTVL.

The chain has TRBV20-1 and TRBJ2-7; TRBD2 agrees at 7 bases. CDR3 length equals 13 residues. Germline values: CDR1 DFQATT, CDR2 SNEGSKA (reference sequence). With 6 bases clipped from V and 5 bases from J, the junction kept 10 bases outside the gene matches. The CDR3 sequence: CSANPAGVNEQYF. The CDR3 DNA reads TGCAGTGCGAACCCCGCGGGAGTGAACGAGCAGTACTTC.

The J gene is TRBJ1-5, the V gene TRBV18; tentatively, D is TRBD1 (5 bases). Looked up from germline, CDR1 is KGHSH and CDR2 is LQKENI. The germline V and J ends were trimmed by 3 bases and 6 bases, with 15 bases remaining between them. This CDR3 is built from 15 residues. CDR3 region: CASSPGEGRTQPQHF. The DNA of the CDR3 is TGTGCCAGCTCACCGGGGGAGGGCCGGACTCAGCCCCAGCATTTT. Full variable domain (missing parts from reference TRBV18 and TRBJ1-5): NAGVMQNPRHLVRRRGQEARLRCSPMKGHSHVYWYRQLPEEGLKFMVYLQKENIIDESGMPKERFSAEFPKEGPSILRIQQVVRGDSAAYFCASSPGEGRTQPQHFGDGTRLSIL.

Worth noting for this clonotype: This CDR3 fails to terminate in the conserved phenylalanine or tryptophan, so it likely reflects a read error. The chain couples TRBV12-3 or TRBV12-4 to TRBJ2-1; 7 nucleotides line up with TRBD2. The CDR3 is 17 amino acids. Germline trimming cut 5 bases from V and 0 bases from J; bases unmatched to any gene: 10. The CDR3 nucleotides read TGTGCCAGCAGTCCCCCGGGACTACAAAGCTCCTACAATGAGCAGTTCTCC. Protein: CASSPPGLQSSYNEQFS.